What follows describes a single T cell receptor beta chain. Germline and junction disagree at one end, which may indicate a read error. One entry per CDR3 protein results from TCRdb running MiXCR on the RT-PCR reads. The sample lists about 780,000 distinct CDR3 sequences, about 18% occurring once. These data are taken from a study of response to subunit inactivated influenza vaccine. The CDR3 loop spans 15 amino acids. This TCR derives from a man aged 45-65 years who received an inactivated influenza vaccine. This chain joins TRBV12-3 or TRBV12-4 and TRBJ1-2; TRBD1 might be the D (5 bases). The sample was PBMCs from blood, taken 4 to 6 days after vaccination. CDR3 in DNA: TGTGCCAGCAGGCAAGGCCCGACCGGGGCCTATGGCAACACCTTC. Translating it yields CASRQGPTGAYGNTF.